This is a list of T cell receptor delta chains from one sample in a study of Vδ1+ human thymocytes. TCRdb reran clone calling via CATT on the multiplex PCR reads. This sample has some 73,000 delta-chain clones, with about 35% found just once. Specimen: Vdelta1+ gamma-delta thymocytes from the thymus. The receptors shown here come from a boy under two years old who had congenital heart surgery. Both conserved end residues are part of each CDR3. The D gene is left open where the match is weak. Size tells how often a clone was seen (once, few, many) or the class of an expanded clone, and some rows leave it out.

d_gene	abundance	v_gene	j_gene	CDR3aa	CDR3nt
-	-	TRDV1	TRDJ1	CALGELYPKVRGPKYTDKLIF	TGTGCTCTTGGGGAACTTTATCCTAAGGTACGGGGACCCAAATACACCGATAAACTCATCTTT
TRDD3	few	TRDV1	TRDJ1	CALGELGLLGTGELIF	TGTGCTCTTGGGGAACTGGGCCTACTCGGTACTGGGGAACTCATCTTT
-	-	TRDV1	TRDJ1	CALGRNSPCTETDKLIF	TGTGCTCTTGGGCGAAACTCCCCTTGTACTGAGACCGATAAACTCATCTTT
-	-	TRDV1	TRDJ1	CALGELGPDWDLGKLIF	TGTGCTCTTGGGGAACTAGGACCCGACTGGGACCTGGGAAAACTCATCTTT
TRDD3	-	TRDV1	TRDJ1	CALGELPKVVGDYTDKLIF	TGTGCTCTTGGGGAACTCCCCAAGGTCGTGGGGGATTACACCGATAAACTCATCTTT
-	-	TRDV1	TRDJ1	CALGETGPATDKLIF	TGTGCTCTTGGGGAAACGGGGCCGGCCACCGATAAACTCATCTTT
-	-	TRDV1	TRDJ1	CALGEIHRGFYLYTDKLIF	TGTGCTCTTGGGGAGATCCACAGGGGATTTTATTTGTACACCGATAAACTCATCTTT
-	few	TRDV1	TRDJ1	CALGEGKRYNRLIF	TGTGCTCTTGGGGAAGGTAAGAGATATAACAGACTCATCTTT
TRDD3	-	TRDV1	TRDJ1	CALGDRPSQALGDRRDTDKLIF	TGTGCTCTTGGGGATAGGCCTTCCCAGGCCCTGGGGGATAGAAGAGACACCGATAAACTCATCTTT
TRDD3	few	TRDV2	TRDJ1	CACDALLGGAIKLIF	TGTGCCTGTGACGCCCTACTGGGGGGAGCCATTAAACTCATCTTT
-	-	TRDV1	TRDJ1	CALGEKSSSRCLTDKLIF	TGTGCTCTTGGGGAAAAATCTTCCTCGCGGTGCCTCACCGACAAACTCATCTTT
-	-	TRDV1	TRDJ1	CALGEPLTLYEGKLIF	TGTGCTCTTGGGGAACCCCTGACCTTATACGAGGGGAAACTCATCTTT
TRDD3	few	TRDV1	TRDJ1	CALGELVSGLGIRDTDKLIF	TGTGCTCTTGGGGAACTAGTTTCTGGGCTGGGGATACGGGACACCGATAAACTCATCTTT
TRDD3	-	TRAV29/DV5	TRDJ1	CAASGKGIGLGGADDKLIF	TGTGCAGCAAGCGGAAAGGGGATTGGACTGGGGGGTGCGGATGATAAACTCATCTTT
-	few	TRDV1	TRDJ1	CALGETPGRDTWKLIF	TGTGCTCTTGGGGAAACCCCGGGGAGGGACACGTGGAAACTCATCTTT
TRDD3	-	TRDV1	TRDJ1	CALGGNPPSWGIGSDKLIF	TGTGCTCTTGGGGGAAACCCTCCTAGTTGGGGGATAGGCTCCGATAAACTCATCTTT
TRDD3	-	TRDV1	TRDJ1	CALGELCLPQLLGDTGSKLIF	TGTGCTCTTGGGGAACTGTGCCTACCTCAGTTACTGGGGGATACGGGGTCGAAACTCATCTTT
-	few	TRDV1	TRDJ1	CALGDPKSLLRYHKLIF	TGTGCTCTTGGGGACCCCAAGTCCCTACTCCGTTACCATAAACTCATCTTT